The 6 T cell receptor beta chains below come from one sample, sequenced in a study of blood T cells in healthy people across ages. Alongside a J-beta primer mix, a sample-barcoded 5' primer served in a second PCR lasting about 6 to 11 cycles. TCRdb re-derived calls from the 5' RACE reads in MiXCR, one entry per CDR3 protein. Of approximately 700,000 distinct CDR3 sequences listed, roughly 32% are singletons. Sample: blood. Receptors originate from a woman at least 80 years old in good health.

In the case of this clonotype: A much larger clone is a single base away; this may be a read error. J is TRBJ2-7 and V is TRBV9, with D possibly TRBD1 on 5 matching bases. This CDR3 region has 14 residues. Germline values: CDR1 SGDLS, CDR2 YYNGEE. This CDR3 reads CAGSKKAGNAEQYF. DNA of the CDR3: TGTGCCGGCAGCAAAAAGGCAGGGAATGCGGAGCAGTACTTC.

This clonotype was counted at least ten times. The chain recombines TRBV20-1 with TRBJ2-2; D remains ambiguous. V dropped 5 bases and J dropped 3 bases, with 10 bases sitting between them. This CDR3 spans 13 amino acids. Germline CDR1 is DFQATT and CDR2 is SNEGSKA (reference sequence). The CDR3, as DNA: TGCAGTGCTTTGGACCGGGACACCGGGGAGCTGTTTTTT. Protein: CSALDRDTGELFF.

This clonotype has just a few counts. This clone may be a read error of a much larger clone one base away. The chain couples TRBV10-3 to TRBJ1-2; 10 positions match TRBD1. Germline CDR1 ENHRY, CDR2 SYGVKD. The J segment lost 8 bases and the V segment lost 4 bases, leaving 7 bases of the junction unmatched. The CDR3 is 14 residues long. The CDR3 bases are TGTGCCATCAGTGGGACGGGACAGGGGACCGGCTACACCTTC. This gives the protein CAISGTGQGTGYTF.

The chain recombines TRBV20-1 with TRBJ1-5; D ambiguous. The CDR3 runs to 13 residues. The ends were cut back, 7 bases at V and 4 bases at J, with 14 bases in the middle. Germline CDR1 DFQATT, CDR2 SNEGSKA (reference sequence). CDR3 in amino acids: CSGRPGSNQPQHF. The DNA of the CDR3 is TGCAGTGGACGTCCTGGGAGTAATCAGCCCCAGCATTTT.

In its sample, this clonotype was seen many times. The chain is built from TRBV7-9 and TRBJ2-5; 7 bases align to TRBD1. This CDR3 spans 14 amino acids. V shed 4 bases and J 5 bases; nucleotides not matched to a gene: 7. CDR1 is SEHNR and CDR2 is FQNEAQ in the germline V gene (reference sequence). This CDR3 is CASSYNRGGETQYF. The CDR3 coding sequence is TGTGCCAGCAGCTACAACAGGGGCGGGGAGACCCAGTACTTC.

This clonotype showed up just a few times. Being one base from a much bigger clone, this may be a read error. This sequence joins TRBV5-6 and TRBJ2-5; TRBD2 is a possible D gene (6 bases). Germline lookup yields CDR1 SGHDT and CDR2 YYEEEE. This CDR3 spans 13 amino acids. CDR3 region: CASGLGGSETQCF. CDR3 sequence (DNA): TGTGCCAGCGGGTTGGGGGGAAGCGAGACCCAGTGCTTC.